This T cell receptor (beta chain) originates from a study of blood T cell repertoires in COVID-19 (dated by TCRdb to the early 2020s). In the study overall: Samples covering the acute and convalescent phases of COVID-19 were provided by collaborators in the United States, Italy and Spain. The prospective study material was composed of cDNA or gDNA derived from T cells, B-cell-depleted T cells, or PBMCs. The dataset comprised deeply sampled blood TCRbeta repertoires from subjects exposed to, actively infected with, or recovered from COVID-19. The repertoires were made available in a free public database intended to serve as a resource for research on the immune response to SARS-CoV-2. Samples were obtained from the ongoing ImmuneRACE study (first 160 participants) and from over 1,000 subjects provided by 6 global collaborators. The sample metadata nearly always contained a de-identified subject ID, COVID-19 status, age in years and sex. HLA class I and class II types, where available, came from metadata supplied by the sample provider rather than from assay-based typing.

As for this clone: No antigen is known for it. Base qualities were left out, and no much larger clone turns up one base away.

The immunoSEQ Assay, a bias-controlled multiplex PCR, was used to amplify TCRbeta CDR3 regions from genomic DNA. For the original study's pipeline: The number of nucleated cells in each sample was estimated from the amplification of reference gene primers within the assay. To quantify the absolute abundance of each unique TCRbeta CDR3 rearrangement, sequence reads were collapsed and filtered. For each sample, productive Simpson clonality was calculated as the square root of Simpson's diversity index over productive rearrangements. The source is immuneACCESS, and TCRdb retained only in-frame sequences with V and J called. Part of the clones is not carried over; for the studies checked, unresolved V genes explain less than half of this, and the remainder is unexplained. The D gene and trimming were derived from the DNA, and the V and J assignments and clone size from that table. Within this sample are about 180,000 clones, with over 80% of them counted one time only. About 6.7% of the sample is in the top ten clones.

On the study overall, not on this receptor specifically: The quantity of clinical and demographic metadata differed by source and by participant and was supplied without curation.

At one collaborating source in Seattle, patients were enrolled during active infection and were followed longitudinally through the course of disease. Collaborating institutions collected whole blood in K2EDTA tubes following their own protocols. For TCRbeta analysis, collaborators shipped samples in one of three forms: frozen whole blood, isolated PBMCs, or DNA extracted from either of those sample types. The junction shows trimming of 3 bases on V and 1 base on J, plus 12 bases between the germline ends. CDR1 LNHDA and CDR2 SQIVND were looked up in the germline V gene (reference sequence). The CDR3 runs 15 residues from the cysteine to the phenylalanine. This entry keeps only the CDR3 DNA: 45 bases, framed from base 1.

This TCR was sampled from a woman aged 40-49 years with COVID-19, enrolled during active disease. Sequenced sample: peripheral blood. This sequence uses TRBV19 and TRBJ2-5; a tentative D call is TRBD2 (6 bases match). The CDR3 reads CASSIGRTIQETQYF. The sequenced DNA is TGTGCCAGTAGTATTGGCAGGACTATCCAAGAGACCCAGTACTTC.